The rows below give T cell receptor beta chains drawn from one sample of a study of blood T cell repertoires in COVID-19. Generated by immunoSEQ multiplex PCR, the TCRdb table keeps only in-frame clones and is missing some. The top ten clones hold around 6.5% of a sample with roughly 220,000 clones, around 86% of them seen once. What was sequenced was peripheral blood. Source of these receptors: a man older than 75 with acute or convalescent COVID-19. Both conserved end residues are part of each CDR3. Fields, in order: CDR3 protein, CDR3 DNA, J gene, D gene, clone size, V gene. The D gene is left open where the match is weak. Rows may omit the clone size; those that give it use once, few, many or a size class.

CASSKESTSCGNTIYF | TGTGCCAGCAGCAAAGAGAGTACCTCTTGCGGAAACACCATATATTTT | TRBJ1-3 | . | . | TRBV21-1
CASSELRESADTQYF | TGTGCCAGCAGTGAATTGCGGGAGTCAGCAGATACGCAGTATTTT | TRBJ2-3 | TRBD2 | . | TRBV6-1
CASSSDPSGSYEQYF | TGTGCCAGCAGCTCCGATCCTAGCGGTTCCTACGAGCAGTACTTC | TRBJ2-7 | TRBD2 | once | TRBV7-9
CASSRWDILGELFF | TGTGCCAGCAGCCGATGGGACATTCTCGGGGAGCTGTTTTTT | TRBJ2-2 | . | . | TRBV14
CASSSHMNTEAFF | TGTGCCAGCAGTTCACACATGAACACTGAAGCTTTCTTT | TRBJ1-1 | . | . | TRBV28
CASSARGRDETQYF | TGTGCCAGCAGCGCCCGAGGGCGGGACGAGACCCAGTACTTC | TRBJ2-5 | . | . | TRBV9
CASRHKPGASEQYF | TGTGCCAGCAGGCATAAACCAGGGGCTAGCGAGCAGTACTTC | TRBJ2-7 | . | . | TRBV27
CASSSPGQRNTEAFF | TGTGCCAGTAGTAGCCCGGGACAACGGAACACTGAAGCTTTCTTT | TRBJ1-1 | . | . | TRBV19
CASSSWTGPNPPTQYF | TGTGCCAGCAGTTCCTGGACAGGCCCTAACCCCCCAACCCAGTACTTC | TRBJ2-5 | TRBD1 | . | TRBV27
CATSRVSEAFF | TGTGCCACCAGCAGAGTTTCAGAAGCTTTCTTT | TRBJ1-1 | . | . | TRBV15
CASRESSGTAYGYTF | TGTGCCAGCAGGGAAAGCTCCGGGACAGCCTATGGCTACACCTTC | TRBJ1-2 | TRBD1 | few | TRBV2
CASSPAGGGGTQYF | TGCGCCAGCAGCCCAGCGGGAGGTGGGGGGACCCAGTACTTC | TRBJ2-5 | TRBD2 | . | TRBV4-1
CASMRQGASNQPQHF | TGTGCCAGCATGAGGCAGGGGGCGAGCAATCAGCCCCAGCATTTT | TRBJ1-5 | TRBD1 | . | TRBV2
CASSIAGRGGSNQPQHF | TGTGCCAGTAGTATAGCAGGCAGGGGCGGTAGCAATCAGCCCCAGCATTTT | TRBJ1-5 | . | . | TRBV19
CASSFRTGNTGELFF | TGTGCCAGCAGCTTTCGGACAGGGAACACCGGGGAGCTGTTTTTT | TRBJ2-2 | TRBD1 | . | TRBV7-3
CASSPATGYSYNEQFF | TGTGCCAGCAGTCCGGCGACAGGGTACTCCTACAATGAGCAGTTCTTC | TRBJ2-1 | TRBD1 | . | TRBV6-6
CATSRGGGSRTDTQYF | TGTGCCACCAGCAGAGGGGGCGGGAGCAGGACAGATACGCAGTATTTT | TRBJ2-3 | TRBD2 | . | TRBV15
CASSPLRGASYNEQFF | TGTGCCAGCTCACCACTCCGCGGGGCCTCCTACAATGAGCAGTTCTTC | TRBJ2-1 | . | . | TRBV18
CATSMESSGDTQYF | TGTGCCACCAGTATGGAGAGCTCAGGGGATACGCAGTATTTT | TRBJ2-3 | . | . | TRBV24-1
CASSDYRDATQYF | TGTGCCAGCAGTGACTACAGGGACGCGACCCAGTACTTC | TRBJ2-5 | . | few | TRBV6-6
CASSKGEFGNTGELFF | TGTGCCAGCAGCAAGGGGGAGTTCGGGAACACCGGGGAGCTGTTTTTT | TRBJ2-2 | . | . | TRBV11-3
CASRDRDWGETQYF | TGTGCCAGCAGGGACAGGGATTGGGGAGAGACCCAGTACTTC | TRBJ2-5 | TRBD1 | . | TRBV2